This T cell receptor beta chain is drawn from a study of blood T cell repertoires in COVID-19. Study background: Specimens from acute and convalescent COVID-19 originated in the United States, Italy and Spain. In each case, the material was cDNA or gDNA derived from T cells, B-cell-depleted T cells, or PBMCs.

Original handling: Reference gene primer amplification gave nucleated cell count estimates. Assay: immunoSEQ multiplex PCR; the TCRdb copy retains only in-frame clones and omits some. V, J and clone size reflect that table, while D and trimming were determined from the DNA. Of 250,000 to 300,000 clones in the sample, 88% are singletons; the top ten hold just under 1%. The table lists this clone with a count of one. This CDR3 region has 14 residues. Germline CDR1 SGHRS, CDR2 YFSETQ. V lost 4 bases and J lost 3, with 14 bases in between. The receptor was derived from a woman in her forties who had recovered from COVID-19. The chain is built from TRBV5-1 and TRBJ2-7; D gene uncertain. The source material was peripheral blood. CDR3 residues: CASSPATPSYEQYF. In nucleotides, the CDR3 is TGCGCCAGCAGCCCGGCGACACCAAGCTACGAGCAGTACTTC. The full variable domain, rest sourced from reference TRBV5-1 and TRBJ2-7, is KAGVTQTPRYLIKTRGQQVTLSCSPISGHRSVSWYQQTPGQGLQFLFEYFSETQRNKGNFPGRFSGRQFSNSRSEMNVSTLELGDSALYLCASSPATPSYEQYFGPGTRLTVT.